This TCR beta chain is drawn from a study of cytomegalovirus exposure and HLA in healthy donors. The PCR employed 60 Vbeta primers together with 13 Jbeta primers. Profiled with immunoSEQ multiplex PCR; TCRdb holds only in-frame clones, not every one. The sample table sets out about 55,000 clones. Whole-study results and caveats: A list of 150 or so TCR beta chains associated with cytomegalovirus was given. Presence/absence results assume similar sequencing depth per donor, which may not hold.

As for this clone: Its antigen is still unknown.

The CDR3 has 15 residues. CDR1 LNHNV and CDR2 YYDKDF come from the germline V gene (reference sequence). The V segment lost 1 base and the J segment 2 bases; nucleotides outside the gene matches: 5. The chain is built from TRBV15 and TRBJ2-7; 7 nucleotides align to TRBD1. The material sequenced was PBMCs. This receptor was taken from a man between 50 and 59 years old in good health and CMV-seropositive. CDR3 sequence reads: CATSRAQGHAYEQYF. The CDR3 bases are TGTGCCACCAGCAGAGCACAGGGGCACGCCTACGAGCAGTACTTC.